This T cell receptor beta chain was captured by sequencing in a study of control samples from healthy donors and cancer patients. This table comes from immunoSEQ multiplex PCR, and its TCRdb copy is limited to in-frame clones, with some not included. The sample lists under 450,000 clones; 90% were seen once. Germline CDR1 and CDR2: SGHVS and FQNEAQ. Trimming pared 5 bases from V and 8 bases from J, leaving 12 bases between. The CDR3 has 13 amino acids. Sequencing used PBMCs. The V gene is TRBV7-8, the J gene TRBJ1-4; D may be TRBD1 (5 bases). The TCR originated in a man aged 35 to 55 with head and neck cancer. In nucleotides, the CDR3 is TGTGCCAGCAGCCTGGGAGGGGAGGAAAAACTGTTTTTT. Its protein product is CASSLGGEEKLFF. The full variable domain, its missing parts supplied by reference TRBV7-8 and TRBJ1-4, is GAGVSQSPRYKVAKRGQDVALRCDPISGHVSLFWYQQALGQGPEFLTYFQNEAQLDKSGLPSDRFFAERPEGSVSTLKIQRTQQEDSAVYLCASSLGGEEKLFFGSGTQLSVL.